Listed below are T cell receptor beta chains from one sample, sequenced in a study of blood T cell repertoires in COVID-19. The method was immunoSEQ multiplex PCR; TCRdb's version includes in-frame clones alone and lacks a portion of them. The sample holds nearly 25,000 clones, 70% to 90% seen once. The sequencing input was peripheral blood. These receptors were obtained from a man between 65 and 85 years old with acute or convalescent COVID-19. CDR3s include the opening cysteine and the closing phenylalanine or tryptophan. The D gene is left open where the match is weak. Expanded clones are given a class, and other clones once, few, many or no size at all.

v_call	clone_size	d_call	j_call	cdr3_length	cdr3_nt	cdr3_aa
TRBV5-1	few	NA	TRBJ2-7	15	TGCGCCAGCAGCTTGGTGGGCAGGGGAGAGGACGAGCAGTACTTC	CASSLVGRGEDEQYF
TRBV10-3	NA	NA	TRBJ1-2	16	TGTGCCATTACTGGTGAGGCCCCGACTTCTAACTATAGCTACACCTTC	CAITGEAPTSNYSYTF
TRBV19	NA	TRBD1	TRBJ1-5	15	TGTGCCAGCCAGTTGGACAGGGGGATCGATCAGCCCCAGCATTTT	CASQLDRGIDQPQHF
TRBV29-1	NA	TRBD1	TRBJ2-6	17	TGCAGCGTCTACATCGTGGGTACAGGGGCTGGGGCCAACGTCCTGACTTTC	CSVYIVGTGAGANVLTF
TRBV11-2	NA	TRBD2	TRBJ2-1	12	TGTGCCAGCAGCCTACGGGGGGGGGAGCAGTTCTTC	CASSLRGGEQFF
TRBV27	NA	TRBD2	TRBJ2-7	16	TGTGCCAGCAGTTTAAAAACTAGCGGGCGCTCCTACGAGCAGTACTTC	CASSLKTSGRSYEQYF
TRBV18	NA	TRBD2	TRBJ2-1	16	TGTGCCAGCTCACCGCCTAGCGGGGCCCCCTACAATGAGCAGTTCTTC	CASSPPSGAPYNEQFF
TRBV12-3/TRBV12-4	NA	NA	TRBJ1-1	12	TGTGCCAGCAGCCCAGGGGCGGATGAAGCTTTCTTT	CASSPGADEAFF
TRBV28	NA	NA	TRBJ2-7	12	TGTGCCAGCAGCACAGGGTCACTCGAGCAGTACTTC	CASSTGSLEQYF
TRBV5-4	NA	TRBD1	TRBJ2-7	15	TGTGCCAACAGCTACCCGACAGGGGGCTCCTACGAGCAGTACTTC	CANSYPTGGSYEQYF
TRBV6-5	NA	NA	TRBJ1-2	14	TGTGCCACCAAGGGACAACCCCGTAACTATGGCTACACCTTC	CATKGQPRNYGYTF
TRBV6-5	once	TRBD2	TRBJ2-7	14	TGTGCCAGCGGGAAGCGGGGGGAAGCCTACGAGCAGTACTTC	CASGKRGEAYEQYF
TRBV10-3	NA	TRBD2	TRBJ2-1	20	TGTGCCATCAGTGAGGATCTAGCGGGGGGCAGTAACCCCCTCTACAATGAGCAGTTCTTC	CAISEDLAGGSNPLYNEQFF
TRBV27	NA	NA	TRBJ2-2	13	TGTGCCAGCAGTCCCCCCCCAACCGGGGAGCTGTTTTTT	CASSPPPTGELFF
TRBV5-1	once	TRBD1	TRBJ2-2	13	TGCGCCAGCAGCTTACAGGGGACCGGGGAGCTGTTTTTT	CASSLQGTGELFF
TRBV4-2	NA	TRBD1	TRBJ2-2	16	TGTGCCAGCAGCCCCCGCGGGACAGGGAACACCGGGGAGCTGTTTTTT	CASSPRGTGNTGELFF
TRBV27	NA	TRBD2	TRBJ2-5	15	TGTGCCAGCAGGGGAGAAGGGAGGGGACAAGAGACCCAGTACTTC	CASRGEGRGQETQYF
TRBV13	NA	NA	TRBJ2-7	19	TGTGCCAGCAGCTTAGGTTGGGTGGCTGGGGCGGACAGCTCCTACGAGCAGTACTTC	CASSLGWVAGADSSYEQYF
TRBV5-1	once	TRBD1	TRBJ1-3	15	TGCGCCAGCAGCTTATCAGGGGGGAACGGAAACACCATATATTTT	CASSLSGGNGNTIYF
TRBV5-1	NA	TRBD1	TRBJ1-6	15	TGCGCCAGCAGCGACTCCGGGACAGCTAATTCACCCCTCCACTTT	CASSDSGTANSPLHF
TRBV7-6	NA	TRBD2	TRBJ2-7	16	TGTGCCAGCAGCCCCCTCGCGGGGGGACTCAACTACGAGCAGTACTTC	CASSPLAGGLNYEQYF
TRBV3-1/TRBV3-2	NA	NA	TRBJ1-1	12	TGTGCCAGCAGCCAAGGCGGCCGTGAAGCTTTCTTT	CASSQGGREAFF
TRBV5-1	NA	NA	TRBJ2-5	13	TGCGCCAGCAGCTTTAGCAGGGTGGAGACCCAGTACTTC	CASSFSRVETQYF
TRBV5-1	once	NA	TRBJ2-5	16	TGCGCCAGCAGCTTTACGGACACCGGTTACCAAGAGACCCAGTACTTC	CASSFTDTGYQETQYF
TRBV4-1	NA	TRBD2	TRBJ2-1	17	TGCGCCAGCAGCCAAGATCTAGGGAGCGGGAGGGGTAATGAGCAGTTCTTC	CASSQDLGSGRGNEQFF
TRBV7-2	NA	TRBD1	TRBJ1-6	16	TGTGCCAGCAGCGCCAACCCGGGACAGCCAGATTCACCCCTCCACTTT	CASSANPGQPDSPLHF
TRBV30	NA	TRBD2	TRBJ2-6	19	TGTGCCTGGATGCTAGCGGGAGTTAGCGGGGGCTCTGGGGCCAACGTCCTGACTTTC	CAWMLAGVSGGSGANVLTF
TRBV7-2	NA	NA	TRBJ2-3	17	TGTGCCAGCAGCTCAGAGGGCGCAGGGGCTAGCACAGATACGCAGTATTTT	CASSSEGAGASTDTQYF
TRBV2	NA	TRBD2	TRBJ2-2	13	TGTGCCAGCAGTCGGGAGGGAGGCGGGGAGCTGTTTTTT	CASSREGGGELFF
TRBV6-6	NA	NA	TRBJ1-6	14	TGTGCCAGCACCCCAGACAGTTCTAATTCACCCCTCCACTTT	CASTPDSSNSPLHF
TRBV15	NA	TRBD1	TRBJ2-7	16	TGTGCCACCAGCAGAGAGACAGGGGGGAGGTCCTACGAGCAGTACTTC	CATSRETGGRSYEQYF
TRBV11-1	NA	TRBD1	TRBJ2-3	15	TGTGCCAGCAGCTCCACGGGACAGTACACAGATACGCAGTATTTT	CASSSTGQYTDTQYF
TRBV7-3	NA	NA	TRBJ2-5	13	TGTGCCAGCAGCCGGGGTCACCAAGAGACCCAGTACTTC	CASSRGHQETQYF
TRBV5-4	NA	NA	TRBJ2-2	16	TGTGCCAGCAGCCCCTCGCCCCGGGGGGCGACCGGGGAGCTGTTTTTT	CASSPSPRGATGELFF
TRBV5-4	NA	NA	TRBJ2-6	16	TGTGCCAGCAGCTTGGCCACGGTCCTGGTTGCCAACGTCCTGACTTTC	CASSLATVLVANVLTF
TRBV28	NA	TRBD1	TRBJ1-4	15	TGTGCCAGCGCATCGGACAGGGGGGGCTATGAAAAACTGTTTTTT	CASASDRGGYEKLFF
TRBV28	NA	NA	TRBJ1-2	13	TGTGCCAGCAGTGTCGCCCGGAGCTATGGCTACACCTTC	CASSVARSYGYTF
TRBV6-5	NA	NA	TRBJ1-2	13	TGTGCCAGCACCCAAGGAGGAGTCTATGGCTACACCTTC	CASTQGGVYGYTF
TRBV27	NA	NA	TRBJ2-5	11	TGTGCCAGCAGCACAGGGGAGACCCAGTACTTC	CASSTGETQYF
TRBV15	NA	TRBD1	TRBJ2-7	16	TGTGCCACCAGCCCAGAGAGGGACAGTCAAGCCTACGAGCAGTACTTC	CATSPERDSQAYEQYF
TRBV28	NA	TRBD1	TRBJ1-2	14	TGTGCCAGCACACCGGGACAGGGGAACTATGGCTACACCTTC	CASTPGQGNYGYTF
TRBV2	NA	NA	TRBJ1-4	15	TGTGCCAGCAGTCTGCAGGGGTACGCGGGTGAAAAACTGTTTTTT	CASSLQGYAGEKLFF
TRBV18	NA	TRBD2	TRBJ2-7	15	TGTGCCAGCTCACCTTCACTAGCGGGAATAGACGAGCAGTACTTC	CASSPSLAGIDEQYF
TRBV9	NA	NA	TRBJ2-3	13	TGTGCCAGCAGCGCCGGGAGTGTAGATACGCAGTATTTT	CASSAGSVDTQYF
TRBV14	few	NA	TRBJ1-2	15	TGTGCCAGCAGTAGGCGAACAGGGCCAACCTATGGCTACACCTTC	CASSRRTGPTYGYTF